Listed below are T cell receptor beta chains from one sample, sequenced in a study of blood T cell repertoires in COVID-19. Some clones are missing from TCRdb's copy, which holds only in-frame ones; the method was immunoSEQ multiplex PCR. The sample yields some 140,000 clones, around 78% seen once. The sample comprised peripheral blood. These receptors were collected from a man older than 75 with acute or convalescent COVID-19. CDR3s include the opening cysteine and the closing phenylalanine or tryptophan. D genes are given only for firm matches. Clone size is shown for a subset of rows, as once, few, many or a class of expanded clone.

>TRBV15|TRBD1|NA|TRBJ1-1
CATSRDGTGPTEAFF
TGTGCCACCAGCAGAGATGGGACAGGGCCTACTGAAGCTTTCTTT
>TRBV11-3|NA|NA|TRBJ2-3
CASSIGTDASTDTQYF
TGTGCCAGCAGCATAGGGACTGACGCTAGCACAGATACGCAGTATTTT
>TRBV9|TRBD2|NA|TRBJ2-1
CASSVGTSGGRSYNEQFF
TGTGCCAGCAGCGTCGGGACTAGCGGGGGGAGGTCCTACAATGAGCAGTTCTTC
>TRBV9|NA|NA|TRBJ2-5
CASSARFRETQYF
TGTGCCAGCAGCGCCCGATTCAGAGAGACCCAGTACTTC
>TRBV10-3|NA|NA|TRBJ2-2
CAISEPSNTGELFF
TGTGCCATCAGTGAGCCCTCGAACACCGGGGAGCTGTTTTTT
>TRBV11-2|NA|NA|TRBJ1-1
CASSLGLENTEAFF
TGTGCCAGCAGCTTAGGCTTAGAGAACACTGAAGCTTTCTTT
>TRBV5-1|TRBD2|NA|TRBJ2-3
CASRGRGSTDTQYF
TGCGCCAGCAGGGGGCGGGGGAGCACAGATACGCAGTATTTT
>TRBV13|NA|NA|TRBJ2-5
CASRSRLRGETQYF
TGTGCCAGCAGATCGAGGTTAAGGGGGGAGACCCAGTACTTC
>TRBV11-2|NA|NA|TRBJ1-6
CASSLFPRGGVNSPLHF
TGTGCCAGCAGCTTATTCCCTCGTGGAGGGGTTAATTCACCCCTCCACTTT
>TRBV2|NA|few|TRBJ1-6
CASSESGAPLHF
TGTGCCAGCAGTGAGTCAGGCGCACCCCTCCACTTT
>TRBV6-5|NA|NA|TRBJ1-6
CASRDKKDPLHF
TGTGCCAGCAGGGACAAAAAGGATCCCCTCCACTTT